Listed below are T cell receptor beta chains from one sample, sequenced in a study of beta chain features in type 1 diabetes. Sequencing was performed with immunoSEQ multiplex PCR; in TCRdb, only in-frame clones are kept and a portion is missing. Counted here are about 160,000 clones, approximately 9.9% occurring once; the ten biggest clones make up 2% to 3%. The sample comprised central memory CD4+ T cells from blood. Every receptor here comes from a woman aged 18 to 35 in good health. Each CDR3 is given with its conserved first and last residue. A D gene is named only where the DNA matches it firmly.

CDR3 length,V gene,D gene,CDR3 protein
15,TRBV5-1,TRBD2,CASSSEPGGYYEQYF
12,TRBV29-1,.,CSARVTFYEQYF
14,TRBV30,.,CAWSVDFRGETQYF
14,TRBV6-1,.,CASDNRARNQPQHF
13,TRBV7-2,.,CASRKGDDTEAFF
15,TRBV30,TRBD1,CAWRLPGGRNTEAFF
16,TRBV9,.,CASSVAAAADQETQYF
17,TRBV25-1,TRBD2,CASSEGSLAGGRETQYF
18,TRBV18,TRBD2,CASSSGLAGEAGANVLTF
11,TRBV30,TRBD1,CASDRAYGYTF
15,TRBV2,TRBD1,CASSSLDRGPQPQHF
14,TRBV6-5,TRBD1,CASSPRTGGDEQFF
17,TRBV30,.,CAQPSQGFLSGANVLTF
16,TRBV5-6,TRBD2,CASSPGLAGPGETQYF
12,TRBV7-9,.,CASSPDSDGYTF
15,TRBV19,.,CASSEGSSSYNEQFF
16,TRBV5-1,TRBD1,CASSSTTGGKGTEAFF
13,TRBV30,TRBD2,CAWRTSGSGRQYF
14,TRBV14,.,CASSQGWGDGGYTF
13,TRBV30,TRBD1,CAWSHGTAWEQYF
16,TRBV4-3,TRBD2,CASSPERGGRGGELFF
15,TRBV28,.,CASSPMSPLLAEQYF
15,TRBV7-9,.,CASSGHQVAGNTIYF
15,TRBV4-3,.,CASSQLLASYNEQFF
16,TRBV19,.,CASSIGGGTGLYEQYF
15,TRBV7-8,.,CASSYAAGENEKLFF